This T cell receptor (beta chain) is drawn from a study of blood T cell repertoires in COVID-19. As for the study in general: Some COVID-19 samples were acute and others convalescent; all came from the United States, Italy and Spain. PBMCs, B-cell-depleted T cells, or T cells provided the cDNA or gDNA that made up the material.

Authors' data handling: From reference gene primer amplification, estimates of nucleated cell counts were derived. The repertoire was sequenced with immunoSEQ multiplex PCR; TCRdb's copy has only in-frame clones and lacks some. V, J and clone size derive from that table, while D and trimming were established from the DNA sequence. The table lists under 250,000 clones, around 82% of them singletons, with roughly 3% in the top ten. V lost 3 bases and J lost 4, with 13 bases in between. The length of the CDR3 is 15 residues. Germline CDR1 ENHRY, CDR2 SYGVKD. The clonotype was recovered from a woman younger than 45 who had recovered from COVID-19. The specimen was peripheral blood. This chain connects TRBV10-3 to TRBJ1-3; weak D call: TRBD1 (6 bases). CDR3 sequence reads: CAISESRGSGNTIYF. CDR3 bases: TGTGCCATCAGTGAATCGAGGGGGTCCGGAAACACCATATATTTT.